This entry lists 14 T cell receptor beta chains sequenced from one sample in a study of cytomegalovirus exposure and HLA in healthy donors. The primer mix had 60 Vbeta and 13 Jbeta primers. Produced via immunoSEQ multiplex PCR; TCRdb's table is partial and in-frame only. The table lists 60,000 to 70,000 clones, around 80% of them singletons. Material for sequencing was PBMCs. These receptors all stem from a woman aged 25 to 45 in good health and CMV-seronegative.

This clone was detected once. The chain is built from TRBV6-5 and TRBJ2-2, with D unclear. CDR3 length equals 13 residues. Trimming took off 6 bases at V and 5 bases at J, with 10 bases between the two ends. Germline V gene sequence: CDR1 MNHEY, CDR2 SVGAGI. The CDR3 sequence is CASSPLLTGELFF. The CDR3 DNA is TGTGCCAGCAGCCCCCTCTTAACCGGGGAGCTGTTTTTT.

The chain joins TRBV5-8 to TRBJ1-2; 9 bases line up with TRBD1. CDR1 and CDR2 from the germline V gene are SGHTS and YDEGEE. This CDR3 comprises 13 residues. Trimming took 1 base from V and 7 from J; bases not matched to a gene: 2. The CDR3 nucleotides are TGTGCCAGCAGCTTGTGGACAGGGGTTGGCTACACCTTC. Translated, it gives CASSLWTGVGYTF.

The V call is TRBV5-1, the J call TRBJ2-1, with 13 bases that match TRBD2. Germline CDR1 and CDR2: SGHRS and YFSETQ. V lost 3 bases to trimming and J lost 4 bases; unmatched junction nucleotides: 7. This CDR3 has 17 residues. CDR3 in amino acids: CASSSTSGGPGYNEQFF. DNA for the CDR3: TGCGCCAGCAGCTCGACTAGCGGGGGGCCCGGGTACAATGAGCAGTTCTTC.

This CDR3 is CASSTTSGIRETQYF. Here the CDR3 DNA reads TGTGCCAGCAGCACGACTAGCGGGATTCGAGAGACCCAGTACTTC. The V gene is TRBV5-6, the J gene TRBJ2-5, with TRBD2 matching over 11 bases. This CDR3 comprises 15 residues. Per germline, CDR1 SGHDT and CDR2 YYEEEE. J gave up 4 bases and V 4 bases, and 6 bases lay outside the gene matches.

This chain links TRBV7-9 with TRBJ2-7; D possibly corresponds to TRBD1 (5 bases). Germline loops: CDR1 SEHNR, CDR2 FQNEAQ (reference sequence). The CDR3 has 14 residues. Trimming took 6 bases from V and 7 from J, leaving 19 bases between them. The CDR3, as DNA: TGTGCCAGCAGTCTCGACAGAGAAAAGGGGGAGCAGTACGTC. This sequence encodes CASSLDREKGEQYV.

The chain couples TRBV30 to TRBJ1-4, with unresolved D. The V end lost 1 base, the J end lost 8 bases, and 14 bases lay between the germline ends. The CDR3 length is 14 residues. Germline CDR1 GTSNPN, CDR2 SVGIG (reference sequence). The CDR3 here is CAWSEKTSTEKLFF. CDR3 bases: TGTGCCTGGAGTGAGAAGACTTCAACGGAAAAACTGTTTTTT.

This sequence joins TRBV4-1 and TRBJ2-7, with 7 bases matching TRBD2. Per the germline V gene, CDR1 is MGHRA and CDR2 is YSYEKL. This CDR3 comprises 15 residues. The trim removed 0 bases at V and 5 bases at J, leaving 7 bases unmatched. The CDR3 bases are TGCGCCAGCAGCCAAGACCAGCTAGCGGCCGACGAGCAGTACGTC. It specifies CASSQDQLAADEQYV.

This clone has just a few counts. CDR3 in DNA: TGTGCCAGCAGGGAGGGGGCGATGACTGAAGCTTTCTTT. Residues: CASREGAMTEAFF. The V gene is TRBV6-1, the J gene TRBJ1-1, with 7 bases identical to TRBD1. The germline gives CDR1 MNHNS, CDR2 SASEGT. J lost 5 bases, V lost 6 bases, and 6 bases had no gene match. The CDR3 consists of 13 residues.

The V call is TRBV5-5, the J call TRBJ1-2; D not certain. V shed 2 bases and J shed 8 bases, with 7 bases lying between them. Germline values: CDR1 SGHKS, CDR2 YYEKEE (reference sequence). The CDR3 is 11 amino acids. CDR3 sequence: CASSFSRGYTF. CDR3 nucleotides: TGTGCCAGCAGCTTCTCCAGGGGCTACACCTTC.

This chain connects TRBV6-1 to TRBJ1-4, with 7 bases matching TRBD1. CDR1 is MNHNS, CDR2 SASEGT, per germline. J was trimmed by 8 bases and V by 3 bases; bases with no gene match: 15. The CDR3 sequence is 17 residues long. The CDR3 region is CASSDGTGVWGEEKLFF. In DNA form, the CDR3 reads TGTGCCAGCAGTGACGGAACAGGGGTCTGGGGAGAAGAAAAACTGTTTTTT.

The CDR3 DNA reads as TGTGCCAGCAGCTTAGTTTGGTGGGGGGGGATGAACACTGAAGCTTTCTTT. It encodes CASSLVWWGGMNTEAFF. The rearrangement joins TRBV7-8 to TRBJ1-1; tentatively, D is TRBD1 (5 bases). V was trimmed by 1 base and J by 0 bases, leaving 15 bases between them. Germline values: CDR1 SGHVS, CDR2 FQNEAQ. This CDR3 is 17 amino acids long.

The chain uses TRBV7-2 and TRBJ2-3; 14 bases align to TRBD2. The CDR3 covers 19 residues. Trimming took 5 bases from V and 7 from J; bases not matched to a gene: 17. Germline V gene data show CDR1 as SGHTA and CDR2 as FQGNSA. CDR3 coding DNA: TGTGCCAGCAGCCTTCCGGTGACTAGCGGGGGGGACTTAAGGTATACGCAGTATTTT. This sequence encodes CASSLPVTSGGDLRYTQYF.

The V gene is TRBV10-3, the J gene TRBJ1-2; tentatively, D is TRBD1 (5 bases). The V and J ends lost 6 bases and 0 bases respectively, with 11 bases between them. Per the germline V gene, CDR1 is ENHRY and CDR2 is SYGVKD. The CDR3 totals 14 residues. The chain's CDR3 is CAIRTGASNYGYTF. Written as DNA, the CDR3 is TGTGCCATCAGAACAGGAGCCTCTAACTATGGCTACACCTTC.

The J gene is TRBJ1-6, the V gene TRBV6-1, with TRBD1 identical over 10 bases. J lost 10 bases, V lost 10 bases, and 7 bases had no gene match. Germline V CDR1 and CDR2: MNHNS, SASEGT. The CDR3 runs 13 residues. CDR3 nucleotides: TGTGCCAACAGGGACAGGGGAGGATCACCCCTCCACTTT. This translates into CANRDRGGSPLHF.